Presented here are 20 T cell receptor beta chains from one specimen sequenced in a study of cytomegalovirus exposure and HLA in healthy donors. PCR employed 60 Vbeta and 13 Jbeta primers. Clones were read by immunoSEQ multiplex PCR, and TCRdb kept only the in-frame ones, dropping some. The sample includes approximately 190,000 clones, approximately 84% of them seen just once. Sequenced sample: PBMCs. These receptor sequences come from a boy aged 10-17 years in good health and CMV-seronegative.

The chain has TRBV6-1 and TRBJ2-2; a possible D gene is TRBD1 (5 bases). In germline, CDR1 is MNHNS, CDR2 SASEGT. The length of the CDR3 is 13 residues. The V end lost 7 bases, the J end lost 7 bases, and 13 bases lay between the germline ends. The CDR3 here is CASNVRANGELFF. The CDR3 DNA sequence: TGTGCCAGCAACGTCAGGGCGAACGGGGAGCTGTTTTTT.

V and J are TRBV6-4 and TRBJ1-2; the match to TRBD1 covers 8 bases. The CDR3 spans 15 residues. CDR1 is MRHNA and CDR2 is SNTAGT in the germline V gene. J gave up 0 bases and V 3 bases, and 3 bases lay outside the gene matches. The DNA for the CDR3 is TGTGCCAGCAGTGAAAAGACAGGGGCTAACTATGGCTACACCTTC. Its protein product is CASSEKTGANYGYTF.

This chain links TRBV5-6 with TRBJ2-1, with 8 positions matching TRBD1. Germline CDR1 reads SGHDT; CDR2 reads YYEEEE. J lost 6 bases, V lost 6 bases, and 8 bases had no gene match. The CDR3 has 14 residues. The CDR3 spells CASNVQGATNEQFF. The CDR3 DNA follows: TGTGCCAGCAACGTTCAGGGGGCCACCAATGAGCAGTTCTTC.

This clone is a singleton in its sample. The chain employs TRBV27 and TRBJ2-7; D remains ambiguous. The CDR3 length is 12 residues. Germline V gene data show CDR1 as MNHEY and CDR2 as SMNVEV (reference sequence). The V end was cut by 5 bases, the J end by 1 base, with 6 bases between. The CDR3 region has the DNA TGTGCCAGCAGTCCACATTCCTACGAGCAGTACTTC. It codes for CASSPHSYEQYF.

The chain couples TRBV7-9 to TRBJ1-2, with 9 bases lining up with TRBD1. CDR1 and CDR2 from the germline V gene are SEHNR and FQNEAQ (reference sequence). This CDR3 is built from 17 residues. The V segment lost 0 bases and the J segment 3 bases; nucleotides outside the gene matches: 8. The CDR3 loop reads CASSLAGGTGFHYGYTF. The CDR3 nucleotides are TGTGCCAGCAGCTTAGCGGGCGGGACAGGGTTTCACTATGGCTACACCTTC.

The V call is TRBV7-2, the J call TRBJ2-1, with TRBD1 as a possible D gene (6 bases). V lost 7 bases, J lost 4 bases, and 14 bases lay in between. Germline assignment: CDR1 SGHTA and CDR2 FQGNSA. This CDR3 is 14 amino acids long. In nucleotides, the CDR3 is TGTGCCAGCACCTACGGGACAACTTACAATGAGCAGTTCTTC. As protein: CASTYGTTYNEQFF.

The chain carries TRBV7-6 and TRBJ1-5; D call uncertain. V gave up 4 bases and J gave up 0 bases, with 4 bases separating them. The germline CDR1 and CDR2 sequences are SGHVS and FNYEAQ. The CDR3 length is 13 residues. CDR3 in amino acids: CASSYNSNQPQHF. CDR3 nucleotides: TGTGCCAGCAGCTACAATAGCAATCAGCCCCAGCATTTT.

The rearrangement links TRBV25-1 to TRBJ1-3; TRBD1 aligns across 7 bases. This CDR3 comprises 14 residues. V lost 6 bases to trimming and J lost 4 bases; unmatched junction nucleotides: 6. Germline assignment: CDR1 MGHDK and CDR2 SYGVNS. CDR3 DNA: TGTGCCAGCAGCCAGACAGGGACGGGAAACACCATATATTTT. Translated: CASSQTGTGNTIYF.

The chain recombines TRBV6-5 with TRBJ2-1; D perhaps matches TRBD1 (6 bases). V dropped 0 bases and J dropped 9 bases, with 9 bases sitting between them. Per germline, CDR1 MNHEY and CDR2 SVGAGI. CDR3 length: 13 amino acids. DNA of the CDR3: TGTGCCAGCAGTTACTCGAAAGGGGGTGAGCAGTTCTTC. The encoded protein is CASSYSKGGEQFF.

This chain links TRBV11-3 with TRBJ2-2; weak D call: TRBD1 (6 bases). The length of the CDR3 is 16 residues. The V gene lost 6 bases and the J gene lost 7 bases, with 21 bases spanning the gap. Germline V gives CDR1 SGHNT, CDR2 YENEEA. CDR3 nucleotide sequence: TGTGCCAGCAGTCCGTCGGTTGAACAGGGTATCGGGGAGCTGTTTTTT. Encoded protein: CASSPSVEQGIGELFF. Combining the CDR3 with reference TRBV11-3 and TRBJ2-2 gives the whole variable domain EAGVVQSPRYKIIEKKQPVAFWCNPISGHNTLYWYLQNLGQGPELLIRYENEEAVDDSQLPKDRFSAERLKGVDSTLKIQPAELGDSAVYLCASSPSVEQGIGELFFGEGSRLTVL.

The chain uses TRBV6-1 and TRBJ2-7; 11 nucleotides match TRBD2. V lost 6 bases to trimming and J lost 5 bases; unmatched junction nucleotides: 6. CDR1 is MNHNS, CDR2 SASEGT, per germline. The CDR3 contains 14 residues. CDR3 bases: TGTGCCAGCAGATCACCGGGACTAGCGGACGAGCAGTACTTC. Its translation: CASRSPGLADEQYF.

V and J are TRBV5-4 and TRBJ2-7, with TRBD1 as a possible D gene (6 bases). The germline V and J ends were trimmed by 4 bases and 4 bases, with 21 bases remaining between them. CDR3 length: 16 amino acids. The germline gives CDR1 SGHNT, CDR2 YYREEE (reference sequence). The CDR3 nucleotides read TGTGCCAGCAGCCAGCAGGGGTACCCGATCCAATACGAGCAGTACTTC. It specifies CASSQQGYPIQYEQYF.

This chain joins TRBV5-1 and TRBJ1-1, with TRBD1 matching over 10 bases. Trimming at V came to 4 bases and at J to 10 bases, leaving 13 bases not matched to a gene. The CDR3 sequence is 15 residues long. Germline V gives CDR1 SGHRS, CDR2 YFSETQ. The CDR3 here is CASSAPGQGSEGAFF. Written as DNA, the CDR3 is TGCGCCAGCAGCGCACCGGGACAGGGGTCCGAAGGAGCTTTCTTT.

The chain uses TRBV30 and TRBJ1-3; tentative D call: TRBD1 (6 bases). The CDR3 length is 17 residues. Germline CDR1 GTSNPN, CDR2 SVGIG (reference sequence). V was shortened by 0 bases and J by 0 bases, with 15 bases between the two germline ends. CDR3 protein: CAWSVESGVYSGNTIYF. CDR3 bases: TGTGCCTGGAGTGTAGAGTCAGGGGTTTACTCTGGAAACACCATATATTTT.

The CDR3 DNA reads TGTGCCAGCAGTGAAAGTTCTACAGGTCTCGCGAACACCGGGGAGCTGTTTTTT. Translating gives CASSESSTGLANTGELFF. The J gene is TRBJ2-2, the V gene TRBV2; D may be TRBD1 (5 bases). Germline V CDR1 and CDR2: SNHLY, FYNNEI. CDR3 length equals 18 residues. Trimming shortened V by 2 bases and J by 0 bases, and 16 bases separated the two germline ends.

V usage is TRBV28 and J usage is TRBJ1-2; no reliable D call. The germline gives CDR1 MDHEN, CDR2 SYDVKM. Trimming cost V 6 bases and J 0 bases, with 8 bases left between them. CDR3 length equals 13 residues. The chain's CDR3 is CASRPTANYGYTF. DNA of the CDR3: TGTGCCAGCAGACCAACAGCTAACTATGGCTACACCTTC.

CDR3 bases: TGCGCCAGCAGCCAAATCAGTCCGAACACTGAAGCTTTCTTT. Translated: CASSQISPNTEAFF. The chain couples TRBV5-1 to TRBJ1-1; the D is unclear. V lost 4 bases and J 1 base, leaving 11 bases between the germline ends. The germline CDR1 and CDR2 sequences are SGHRS and YFSETQ. CDR3 size: 14 residues.

This sequence joins TRBV11-2 and TRBJ1-1; D is unresolved. The CDR3 runs 15 residues. Per the germline V gene, CDR1 is SGHAT and CDR2 is FQNNGV. V was shortened by 5 bases and J by 8 bases, with 21 bases between the two germline ends. The CDR3 DNA is TGTGCCAGCAGCCCCAACCCCCTTGAACAGATAGAAGCTTTCTTT. Translation: CASSPNPLEQIEAFF.

This rearrangement joins TRBV7-2 to TRBJ2-7; TRBD1 matches at 7 bases. Germline loops: CDR1 SGHTA, CDR2 FQGNSA. V gave up 5 bases and J gave up 3 bases; unmatched junction bases: 4. The length of the CDR3 is 13 residues. CDR3 loop: CASSPGQVYEQYF. CDR3 sequence (DNA): TGTGCCAGCAGCCCAGGACAGGTCTACGAGCAGTACTTC.

The CDR3 sequence: CASEDRATEAFF. CDR3 DNA: TGTGCCAGCGAGGACAGGGCCACTGAAGCTTTCTTT. The rearrangement joins TRBV5-8 to TRBJ1-1; TRBD1 aligns across 8 bases. The V gene's germline CDR1 is SGHTS and CDR2 YDEGEE. This CDR3 contains 12 residues. J gave up 4 bases and V 7 bases, and 3 bases lay outside the gene matches. The variable domain in full, completed from reference TRBV5-8 and TRBJ1-1, reads EAGVTQSPTHLIKTRGQQATLRCSPISGHTSVYWYQQALGLGLQFLLWYDEGEERNRGNFPPRFSGRQFPNYSSELNVNALELEDSALYLCASEDRATEAFFGQGTRLTVV.